A single sample gave rise to the 26 T cell receptor beta chains below, sequenced in a study of cytomegalovirus exposure and HLA in healthy donors. It was with 60 Vbeta and 13 Jbeta primers that the PCR ran. Sequencing used immunoSEQ multiplex PCR; TCRdb keeps in-frame clones, though not all of them. The data contain some 120,000 clones, about 80% of them singletons. Sequencing used PBMCs. The receptors shown here come from a woman in her fifties or sixties in good health and CMV-seropositive.

The genes are TRBV5-4 and TRBJ2-7; 7 bases match TRBD2. CDR3 size: 13 residues. J gave up 1 base and V 4 bases, and 2 bases lay outside the gene matches. CDR1 SGHNT and CDR2 YYREEE come from the germline V gene (reference sequence). The CDR3 sequence is CASSQGGSYEQYF. CDR3 sequence (DNA): TGTGCCAGCAGCCAGGGAGGGTCCTACGAGCAGTACTTC. Full variable domain (remainder filled in from reference TRBV5-4 and TRBJ2-7): ETGVTQSPTHLIKTRGQQVTLRCSSQSGHNTVSWYQQALGQGPQFIFQYYREEENGRGNFPPRFSGLQFPNYSSELNVNALELDDSALYLCASSQGGSYEQYFGPGTRLTVT.

This chain joins TRBV28 and TRBJ1-2, with 10 positions matching TRBD1. V was clipped by 4 bases and J by 5 bases; unmatched bases: 4. This CDR3 spans 14 amino acids. The germline gives CDR1 MDHEN, CDR2 SYDVKM. CDR3 nucleotides: TGTGCCAGCAGTTCTGGGACAGGGGTTTATGGCTACACCTTC. Translation gives CASSSGTGVYGYTF.

This chain links TRBV6-6 with TRBJ2-7; D is perhaps TRBD1 (5 bases). Trimming pared 6 bases from V and 3 bases from J, leaving 6 bases between. This CDR3 has 11 amino acids. Per germline, CDR1 MNHNY and CDR2 SVGAGI (reference sequence). The chain's CDR3 is CASRTDYEQYF. CDR3 DNA: TGTGCCAGCAGGACAGACTACGAGCAGTACTTC.

The chain recombines TRBV10-3 with TRBJ1-2, with TRBD1 as a possible D gene (6 bases). V was trimmed by 4 bases and J by 6 bases, leaving 15 bases between them. CDR1 is ENHRY, CDR2 SYGVKD, per germline. This CDR3 has 14 residues. The CDR3 sequence: CAISAQNRDDGYTF. The CDR3, as DNA: TGTGCCATCAGTGCTCAAAACAGGGACGATGGCTACACCTTC.

The chain recombines TRBV7-9 with TRBJ1-3, with a tentative D call TRBD1 (6 bases). The V gene lost 0 bases and the J gene lost 6 bases, with 21 bases spanning the gap. The CDR3 is made up of 18 amino acids. Germline V lookup: CDR1 SEHNR, CDR2 FQNEAQ (reference sequence). The CDR3 coding sequence is TGTGCCAGCAGCTTAGCGCGGATCGGCAGGGGAAAAGAAAACACCATATATTTT. Amino acids: CASSLARIGRGKENTIYF.

V and J are TRBV5-4 and TRBJ2-7; 10 bases align to TRBD1. CDR3 length: 15 amino acids. Germline-derived CDR1 and CDR2 are SGHNT and YYREEE (reference sequence). V was pared by 4 bases and J by 2 bases, with 6 bases of the junction left unmatched. The CDR3, as DNA: TGTGCCAGCAGCCCGGCAGGACAGGGGGCCTACGAGCAGTACTTC. Translation gives CASSPAGQGAYEQYF.

The rearrangement joins TRBV5-4 to TRBJ2-7; 10 bases are a match to TRBD1. V trimming: 9 bases; J trimming: 6 bases; junction bases outside the gene matches: 15. Germline V CDR1 and CDR2: SGHNT, YYREEE (reference sequence). The CDR3 spans 15 residues. CDR3 bases: TGTGCCACCCCAAGTACGGGACAGGGGTTTCTCGAGCAGTACTTC. Protein product: CATPSTGQGFLEQYF. Filled out from reference TRBV5-4 and TRBJ2-7, the complete variable domain reads ETGVTQSPTHLIKTRGQQVTLRCSSQSGHNTVSWYQQALGQGPQFIFQYYREEENGRGNFPPRFSGLQFPNYSSELNVNALELDDSALYLCATPSTGQGFLEQYFGPGTRLTVT.

The rearrangement uses TRBV4-1 and TRBJ2-1, with D tentatively TRBD1 (6 bases). Per germline, CDR1 MGHRA and CDR2 YSYEKL. The CDR3 consists of 17 residues. V shed 0 bases and J shed 4 bases, with 16 bases lying between them. CDR3 residues: CASSQDPVQGGYNEQFF. CDR3 sequence (DNA): TGCGCCAGCAGCCAAGATCCTGTACAAGGGGGATACAATGAGCAGTTCTTC.

The chain combines TRBV2 with TRBJ2-1, with 9 bases that match TRBD2. The V gene end was trimmed by 2 bases and the J gene end by 9 bases; junction bases not matched to a gene: 5. Germline CDR1 and CDR2: SNHLY and FYNNEI. CDR3 size: 14 residues. CDR3 residues: CASSEFGGGGEQFF. The CDR3 nucleotides read TGTGCCAGCAGTGAATTCGGCGGGGGGGGTGAGCAGTTCTTC. The full variable domain, its missing parts supplied by reference TRBV2 and TRBJ2-1, is EPEVTQTPSHQVTQMGQEVILRCVPISNHLYFYWYRQILGQKVEFLVSFYNNEISEKSEIFDDQFSVERPDGSNFTLKIRSTKLEDSAMYFCASSEFGGGGEQFFGPGTRLTVL.

About this clone: One end of the junction varies from germline; a read error may be responsible. V usage is TRBV7-7 and J usage is TRBJ2-1; the D gene is possibly TRBD1 (6 bases). This CDR3 region has 14 residues. Germline values: CDR1 SSHAT, CDR2 FNYEAQ (reference sequence). The CDR3 bases are TGTGCTAGCAGCTTGGGTACAGGGAGAGAGGAGCAGTTCTTC. This gives the protein CASSLGTGREEQFF.

This chain uses TRBV5-1 with TRBJ1-2, with a possible D match to TRBD1 (5 bases). Per germline, CDR1 SGHRS and CDR2 YFSETQ. V gave up 2 bases and J gave up 8 bases, with 13 bases separating them. The CDR3 extends over 13 amino acids. The CDR3, as DNA: TGCGCCAGCAGCTTTCAGGGAAATGGGGGCTACACCTTC. Encoded protein: CASSFQGNGGYTF.

This clone was detected only a few times. The chain carries TRBV19 and TRBJ1-1; possibly TRBD1 for D (6 bases). The CDR3 contains 14 residues. Germline lookup yields CDR1 LNHDA and CDR2 SQIVND (reference sequence). The ends were cut back, 8 bases at V and 6 bases at J, with 19 bases in the middle. DNA for the CDR3: TGTGCCAGTTCAACCCCTGAGGGGGTAGCTGAAGCTTTCTTT. Translation: CASSTPEGVAEAFF. Drawing the rest from reference TRBV19 and TRBJ1-1, the complete variable domain is DGGITQSPKYLFRKEGQNVTLSCEQNLNHDAMYWYRQDPGQGLRLIYYSQIVNDFQKGDIAEGYSVSREKKESFPLTVTSAQKNPTAFYLCASSTPEGVAEAFFGQGTRLTVV.

The rearrangement links TRBV18 to TRBJ2-5, with 9 bases aligning to TRBD1. CDR1 and CDR2 from the germline V gene are KGHSH and LQKENI. The CDR3 covers 14 residues. V shed 4 bases, J shed 4 bases, and the junction held 4 bases outside the gene matches. The CDR3 DNA reads TGTGCCAGCTCACGCCGGGACAGGGTAGAGACCCAGTACTTC. It yields the protein CASSRRDRVETQYF. The full variable domain, with the rest looked up from reference TRBV18 and TRBJ2-5, is NAGVMQNPRHLVRRRGQEARLRCSPMKGHSHVYWYRQLPEEGLKFMVYLQKENIIDESGMPKERFSAEFPKEGPSILRIQQVVRGDSAAYFCASSRRDRVETQYFGPGTRLLVL.

CDR3 sequence: CAIRGQGAGGGTEAFF. The CDR3 DNA is TGTGCCATCCGCGGACAGGGGGCAGGTGGGGGCACTGAAGCTTTCTTT. The chain links TRBV10-3 to TRBJ1-1; TRBD1 aligns across 11 bases. Trimming took 8 bases from V and 4 from J; bases not matched to a gene: 12. The CDR3 covers 16 residues. Germline CDR1 ENHRY, CDR2 SYGVKD.

This rearrangement joins TRBV7-9 to TRBJ1-1, with 12 positions matching TRBD1. Germline V gene data show CDR1 as SEHNR and CDR2 as FQNEAQ (reference sequence). The length of the CDR3 is 18 residues. V gave up 1 base and J gave up 5 bases; unmatched junction bases: 11. The CDR3 loop is CASSLVGGGQGAGTEAFF. The DNA of the CDR3 is TGTGCCAGCAGCTTAGTGGGTGGGGGACAGGGGGCCGGGACTGAAGCTTTCTTT.

The V gene is TRBV18, the J gene TRBJ1-1; D call uncertain. Per the germline V gene, CDR1 is KGHSH and CDR2 is LQKENI. The germline V and J ends were trimmed by 4 bases and 2 bases, with 11 bases remaining between them. CDR3 length equals 14 residues. The CDR3 sequence: CASSRGHPNTEAFF. CDR3 sequence (DNA): TGTGCCAGCTCACGAGGCCACCCTAACACTGAAGCTTTCTTT.

This clone has just one count. The J gene is TRBJ2-2, the V gene TRBV5-1, with D possibly being TRBD2 (7 bases). V was cut by 2 bases and J by 0 bases, with 11 bases left in between. The V gene's germline CDR1 is SGHRS and CDR2 YFSETQ. This CDR3 is built from 16 residues. The CDR3 protein is CASSLGGGPNTGELFF. The DNA of the CDR3 is TGCGCCAGCAGCTTAGGGGGAGGGCCGAACACCGGGGAGCTGTTTTTT.

The chain carries TRBV30 and TRBJ1-1; D gene unclear. Germline lookup yields CDR1 GTSNPN and CDR2 SVGIG (reference sequence). Trimming left V 1 base short and J 4 bases short, with 10 bases between. CDR3 size: 13 residues. The CDR3 DNA reads TGTGCCTGGAGTGGACACTCCTCCACTGAAGCTTTCTTT. It yields the protein CAWSGHSSTEAFF.

This chain connects TRBV5-4 to TRBJ2-2; 8 positions match TRBD2. The junction had 6 bases not matched to a gene; V was cut back by 2 bases and J by 3 bases. CDR3 length equals 16 residues. CDR1 is SGHNT and CDR2 is YYREEE in the germline V gene (reference sequence). The CDR3 here is CASSLRGGLDTGELFF. The CDR3, as DNA: TGTGCCAGCAGCTTACGGGGGGGCCTGGACACCGGGGAGCTGTTTTTT.

The chain couples TRBV5-4 to TRBJ2-3; a possible D gene is TRBD1 (7 bases). Per germline, CDR1 SGHNT and CDR2 YYREEE (reference sequence). Trimming left V 0 bases short and J 6 bases short, with 17 bases between. This CDR3 is built from 16 residues. Here the CDR3 reads CASSLASARGTDTQYF. In DNA form, the CDR3 reads TGTGCCAGCAGCTTGGCCAGCGCCAGGGGGACTGATACGCAGTATTTT.

The sample holds one count of this clone. V is TRBV6-5 and J is TRBJ2-4; tentatively, D is TRBD2 (6 bases). The germline CDR1 and CDR2 sequences are MNHEY and SVGAGI. The CDR3 sequence is 14 residues long. The germline V and J ends were trimmed by 9 bases and 6 bases, with 18 bases remaining between them. The CDR3 is CASRSGGMINIQYF. Written as DNA, the CDR3 is TGTGCCAGTCGCTCCGGCGGGATGATAAACATTCAGTACTTC.

The V gene is TRBV6-6, the J gene TRBJ2-2; TRBD2 aligns across 8 bases. This CDR3 has 14 amino acids. V lost 10 bases and J lost 1; bases outside the gene matches: 5. Germline lookup yields CDR1 MNHNY and CDR2 SVGAGI (reference sequence). This CDR3 is CATRTSWNTGELFF. DNA of the CDR3: TGTGCCACACGGACTAGCTGGAACACCGGGGAGCTGTTTTTT.

For this clone: Within the sample, other DNA sequences also encode this same CDR3. The CDR3 coding sequence is TGTGCCAGCAGCGTAGGCCTAGCGGGGGTTGGGGATACGCAGTATTTT. Translation gives CASSVGLAGVGDTQYF. This chain links TRBV9 with TRBJ2-3; the match to TRBD2 covers 10 bases. CDR1 is SGDLS and CDR2 is YYNGEE in the germline V gene. The CDR3 totals 16 residues. After removal of 0 bases from V and 6 bases from J, the junction contained 7 bases not matched to a gene.

This chain connects TRBV4-1 to TRBJ2-1; 7 bases align to TRBD2. V trimming: 4 bases; J trimming: 2 bases; junction bases outside the gene matches: 5. The CDR3 totals 15 residues. From germline, CDR1 is MGHRA and CDR2 YSYEKL. DNA of the CDR3: TGCGCCAGCAGCCGCAGCGGGACCCCCTACAATGAGCAGTTCTTC. Protein: CASSRSGTPYNEQFF.

This chain links TRBV6-1 with TRBJ1-5; 8 positions agree with TRBD1. The germline V gene has CDR1 MNHNS and CDR2 SASEGT. CDR3 length: 18 residues. With V trimmed by 4 bases and J by 2 bases, 13 bases remained unmatched. The CDR3 protein is CASSGWGQEIRGNQPQHF. The DNA of the CDR3 is TGTGCCAGCAGTGGTTGGGGACAGGAGATTCGGGGCAATCAGCCCCAGCATTTT.

This clone was counted a few times. The chain recombines TRBV27 with TRBJ1-1; D gene uncertain. V was cut by 5 bases and J by 5 bases, with 15 bases left in between. The V gene's germline CDR1 is MNHEY and CDR2 SMNVEV (reference sequence). CDR3 length: 14 residues. CDR3 DNA sequence: TGTGCCAGCAGTCCACTCCAGGATAGAACTGAAGCTTTCTTT. This gives the protein CASSPLQDRTEAFF.